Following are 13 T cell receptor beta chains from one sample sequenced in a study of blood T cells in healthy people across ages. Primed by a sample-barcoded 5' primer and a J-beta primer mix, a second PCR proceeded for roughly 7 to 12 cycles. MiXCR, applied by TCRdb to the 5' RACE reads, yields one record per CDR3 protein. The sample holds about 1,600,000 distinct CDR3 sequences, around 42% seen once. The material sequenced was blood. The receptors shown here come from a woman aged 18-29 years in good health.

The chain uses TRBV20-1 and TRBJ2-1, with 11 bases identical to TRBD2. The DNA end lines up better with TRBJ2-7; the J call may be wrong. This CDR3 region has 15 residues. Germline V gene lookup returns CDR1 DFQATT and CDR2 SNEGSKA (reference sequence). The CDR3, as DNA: TGCAGTGCTAGGGGCTCCGGGACTAGCGGCTACGAGCAGTACTTC. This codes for CSARGSGTSGYEQYF.

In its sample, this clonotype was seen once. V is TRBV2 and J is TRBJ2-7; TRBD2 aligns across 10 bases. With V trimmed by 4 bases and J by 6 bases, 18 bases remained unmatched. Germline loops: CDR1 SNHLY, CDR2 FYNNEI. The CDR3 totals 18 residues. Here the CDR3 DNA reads TGTGCCAGCAGTGGAGGACTAGCGGAGTGGTGGAAAGCCTGCGAGCAGTACTTC. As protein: CASSGGLAEWWKACEQYF.

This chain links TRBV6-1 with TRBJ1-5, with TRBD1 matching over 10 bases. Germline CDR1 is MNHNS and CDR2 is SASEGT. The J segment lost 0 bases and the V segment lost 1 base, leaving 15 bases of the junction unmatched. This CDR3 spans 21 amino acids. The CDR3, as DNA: TGTGCCAGCAGTGAAGGCGGGCGGGACAGGGGACGAGATTATAGCAATCAGCCCCAGCATTTT. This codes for CASSEGGRDRGRDYSNQPQHF.

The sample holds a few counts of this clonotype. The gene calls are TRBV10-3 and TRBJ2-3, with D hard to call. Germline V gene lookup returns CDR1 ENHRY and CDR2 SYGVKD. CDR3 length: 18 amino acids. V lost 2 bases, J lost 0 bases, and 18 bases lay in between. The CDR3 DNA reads TGTGCCATCAGTGAGCCTTTGGACCGGGCTTTGAGCACAGATACGCAGTATTTT. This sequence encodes CAISEPLDRALSTDTQYF.

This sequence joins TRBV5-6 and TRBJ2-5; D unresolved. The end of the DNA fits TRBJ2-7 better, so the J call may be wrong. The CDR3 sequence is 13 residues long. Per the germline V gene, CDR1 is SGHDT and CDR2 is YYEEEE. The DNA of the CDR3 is TGTGCCAGCAGCTTGGAATCTTACTACGAGCAGTACTTC. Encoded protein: CASSLESYYEQYF.

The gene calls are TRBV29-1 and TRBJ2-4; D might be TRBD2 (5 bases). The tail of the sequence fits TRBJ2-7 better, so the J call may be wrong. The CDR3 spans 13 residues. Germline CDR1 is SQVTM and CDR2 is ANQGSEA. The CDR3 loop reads CSVDYRRGYEQYF. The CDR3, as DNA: TGCAGCGTGGATTACCGCCGGGGCTACGAGCAGTACTTC.

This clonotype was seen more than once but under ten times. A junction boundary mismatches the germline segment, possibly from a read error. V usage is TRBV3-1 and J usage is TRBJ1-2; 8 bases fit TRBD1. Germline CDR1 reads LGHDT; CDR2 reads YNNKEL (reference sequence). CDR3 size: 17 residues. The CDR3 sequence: CASTHSARGPRGYGYTF. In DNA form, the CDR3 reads TGTGCCAGCACACACTCGGCCAGGGGGCCGAGGGGCTATGGCTATACCTTC. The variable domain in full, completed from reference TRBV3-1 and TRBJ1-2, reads DTAVSQTPKYLVTQMGNDKSIKCEQNLGHDTMYWYKQDSKKFLKIMFSYNNKELIINETVPNRFSPKSPDKAHLNLHINSLELGDSAVYFCASTHSARGPRGYGYTFGSGTRLTVV.

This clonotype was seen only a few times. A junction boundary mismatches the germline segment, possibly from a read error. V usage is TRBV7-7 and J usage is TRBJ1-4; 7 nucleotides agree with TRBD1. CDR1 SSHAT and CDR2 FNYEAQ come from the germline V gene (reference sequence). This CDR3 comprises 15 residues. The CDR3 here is CASSSTTGRNEKLFF. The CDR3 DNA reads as TGTGCTAGCAGCTCCACGACAGGGAGAAATGAAAAACTGTTTTTT.

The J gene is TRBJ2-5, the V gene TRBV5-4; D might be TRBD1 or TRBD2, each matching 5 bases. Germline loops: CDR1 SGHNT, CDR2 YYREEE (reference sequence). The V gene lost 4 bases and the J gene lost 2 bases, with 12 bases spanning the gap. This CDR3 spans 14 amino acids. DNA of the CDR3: TGTGCCAGCAGCCGGGGACCTCCTCAAGAGACCCAGTACTTC. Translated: CASSRGPPQETQYF.

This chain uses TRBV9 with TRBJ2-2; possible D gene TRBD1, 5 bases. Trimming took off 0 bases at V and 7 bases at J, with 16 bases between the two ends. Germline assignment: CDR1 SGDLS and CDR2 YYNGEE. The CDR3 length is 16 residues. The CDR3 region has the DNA TGTGCCAGCAGCGTAGGGCAGAGTCCCAGGGTCGGGGAGCTGTTTTTT. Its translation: CASSVGQSPRVGELFF.

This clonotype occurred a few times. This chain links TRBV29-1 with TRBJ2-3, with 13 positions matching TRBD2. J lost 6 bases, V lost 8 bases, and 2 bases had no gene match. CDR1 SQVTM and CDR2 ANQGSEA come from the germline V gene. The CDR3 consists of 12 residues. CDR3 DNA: TGCAGCACTAGCGGGAGGGGGGATACGCAGTATTTT. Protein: CSTSGRGDTQYF.

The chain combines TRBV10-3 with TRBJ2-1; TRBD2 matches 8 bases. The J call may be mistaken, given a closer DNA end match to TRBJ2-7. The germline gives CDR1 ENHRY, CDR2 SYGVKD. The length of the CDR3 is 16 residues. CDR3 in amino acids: CAISEAGGSSYNEQYF. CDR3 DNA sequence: TGTGCCATCAGTGAGGCGGGAGGAAGCTCCTACAATGAGCAGTACTTC.

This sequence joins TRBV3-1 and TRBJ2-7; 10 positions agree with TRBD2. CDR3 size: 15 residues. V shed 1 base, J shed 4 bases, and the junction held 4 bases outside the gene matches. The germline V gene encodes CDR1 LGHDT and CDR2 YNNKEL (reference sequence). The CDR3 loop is CASSQGASGGYEQYF. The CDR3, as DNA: TGTGCCAGCAGCCAAGGTGCTAGCGGGGGTTACGAGCAGTACTTC.